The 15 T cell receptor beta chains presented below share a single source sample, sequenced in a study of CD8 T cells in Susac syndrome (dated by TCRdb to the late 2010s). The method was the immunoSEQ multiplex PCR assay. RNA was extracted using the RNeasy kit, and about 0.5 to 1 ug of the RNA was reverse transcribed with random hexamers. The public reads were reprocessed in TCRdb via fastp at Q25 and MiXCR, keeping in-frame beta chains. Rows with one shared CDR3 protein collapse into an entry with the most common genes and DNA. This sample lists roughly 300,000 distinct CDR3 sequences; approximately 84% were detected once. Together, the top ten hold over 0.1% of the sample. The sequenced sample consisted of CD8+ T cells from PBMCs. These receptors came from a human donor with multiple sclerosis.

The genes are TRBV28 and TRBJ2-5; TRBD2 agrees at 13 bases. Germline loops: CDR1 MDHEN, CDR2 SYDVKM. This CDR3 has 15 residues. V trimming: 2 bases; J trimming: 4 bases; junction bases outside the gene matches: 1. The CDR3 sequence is CASSLTSGRVETQYF. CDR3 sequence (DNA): TGTGCCAGCAGTTTAACTAGCGGGAGGGTAGAGACCCAGTACTTC. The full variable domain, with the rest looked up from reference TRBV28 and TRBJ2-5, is DVKVTQSSRYLVKRTGEKVFLECVQDMDHENMFWYRQDPGLGLRLIYFSYDVKMKEKGDIPEGYSVSREKKERFSLILESASTNQTSMYLCASSLTSGRVETQYFGPGTRLLVL.

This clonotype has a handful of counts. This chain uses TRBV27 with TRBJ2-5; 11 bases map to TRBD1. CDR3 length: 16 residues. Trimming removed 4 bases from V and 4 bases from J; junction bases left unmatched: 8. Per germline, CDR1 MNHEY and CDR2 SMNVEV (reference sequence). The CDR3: CASSSLRTGGGETQYF. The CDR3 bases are TGTGCCAGCAGTTCCCTAAGGACAGGGGGCGGAGAGACCCAGTACTTC.

The CDR3 DNA is TGTGCCAGCAGCTGGGGGGCCAGTTCCTGGGAGCAGTACTTC. This codes for CASSWGASSWEQYF. The J gene is TRBJ2-7, the V gene TRBV5-6, with D perhaps assigned TRBD1 or TRBD2 (6 bases each). CDR1 is SGHDT, CDR2 YYEEEE, per germline. The CDR3 is made up of 14 amino acids. V lost 3 bases, J lost 7 bases, and 17 bases lay in between.

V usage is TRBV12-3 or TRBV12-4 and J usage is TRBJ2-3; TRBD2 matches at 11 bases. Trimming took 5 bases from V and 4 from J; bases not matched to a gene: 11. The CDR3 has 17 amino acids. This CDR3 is CASSPGRLAGPPDTQYF. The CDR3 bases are TGTGCCAGCAGTCCAGGCCGACTAGCGGGACCCCCAGATACGCAGTATTTT.

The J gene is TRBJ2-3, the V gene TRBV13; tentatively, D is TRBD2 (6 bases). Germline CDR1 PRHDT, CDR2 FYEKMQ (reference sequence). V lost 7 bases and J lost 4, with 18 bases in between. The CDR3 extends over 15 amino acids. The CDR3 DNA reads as TGTGCCAGCACCGTAGTGGGGGAGGCCGCAGATACGCAGTATTTT. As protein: CASTVVGEAADTQYF. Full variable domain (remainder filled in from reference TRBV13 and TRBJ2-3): AAGVIQSPRHLIKEKRETATLKCYPIPRHDTVYWYQQGPGQDPQFLISFYEKMQSDKGSIPDRFSAQQFSDYHSELNMSSLELGDSALYFCASTVVGEAADTQYFGPGTRLTVL.

The CDR3 is CASSARRGGDTQYF. CDR3 DNA sequence: TGTGCCAGCAGTGCCCGTAGGGGGGGAGATACGCAGTATTTT. The chain carries TRBV27 and TRBJ2-3, with TRBD2 as a possible D gene (7 bases). The germline CDR1 and CDR2 sequences are MNHEY and SMNVEV (reference sequence). This CDR3 comprises 14 residues. Deletions cut 5 bases from V and 5 bases from J, with 14 bases between.

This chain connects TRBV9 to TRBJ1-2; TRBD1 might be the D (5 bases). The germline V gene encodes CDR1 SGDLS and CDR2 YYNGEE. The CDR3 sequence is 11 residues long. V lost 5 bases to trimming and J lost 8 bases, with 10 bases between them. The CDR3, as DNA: TGTGCCAGCAGGGGCAGGGACGGCTACACCTTC. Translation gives CASRGRDGYTF.

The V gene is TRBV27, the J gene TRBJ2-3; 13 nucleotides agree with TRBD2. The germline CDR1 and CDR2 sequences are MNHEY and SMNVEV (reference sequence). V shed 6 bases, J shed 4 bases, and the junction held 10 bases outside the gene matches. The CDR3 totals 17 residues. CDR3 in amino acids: CASRAPRTSGRPDTQYF. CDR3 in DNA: TGTGCCAGCAGGGCCCCCCGGACTAGCGGGAGACCAGATACGCAGTATTTT.

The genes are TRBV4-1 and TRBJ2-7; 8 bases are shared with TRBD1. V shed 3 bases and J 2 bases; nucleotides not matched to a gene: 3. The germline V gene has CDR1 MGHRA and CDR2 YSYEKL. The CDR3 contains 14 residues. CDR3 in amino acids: CASSQTGAPYEQYF. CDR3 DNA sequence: TGCGCCAGCAGCCAGACAGGGGCCCCCTACGAGCAGTACTTC.

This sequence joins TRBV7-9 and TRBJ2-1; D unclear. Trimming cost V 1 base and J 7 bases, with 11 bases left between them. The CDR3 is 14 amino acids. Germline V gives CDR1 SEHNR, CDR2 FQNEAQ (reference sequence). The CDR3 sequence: CASSLVNFENEQFF. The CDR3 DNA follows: TGTGCCAGCAGCTTAGTGAATTTTGAAAATGAGCAGTTCTTC.

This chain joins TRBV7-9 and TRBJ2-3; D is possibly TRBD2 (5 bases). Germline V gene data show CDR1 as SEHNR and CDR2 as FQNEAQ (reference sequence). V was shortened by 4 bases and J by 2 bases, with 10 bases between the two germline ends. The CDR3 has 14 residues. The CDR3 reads CASSSLRATDTQYF. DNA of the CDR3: TGTGCCAGCAGCTCCCTGAGGGCCACAGATACGCAGTATTTT. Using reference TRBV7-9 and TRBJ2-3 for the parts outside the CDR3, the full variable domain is DTGVSQNPRHKITKRGQNVTFRCDPISEHNRLYWYRQTLGQGPEFLTYFQNEAQLEKSRLLSDRFSAERPKGSFSTLEIQRTEQGDSAMYLCASSSLRATDTQYFGPGTRLTVL.

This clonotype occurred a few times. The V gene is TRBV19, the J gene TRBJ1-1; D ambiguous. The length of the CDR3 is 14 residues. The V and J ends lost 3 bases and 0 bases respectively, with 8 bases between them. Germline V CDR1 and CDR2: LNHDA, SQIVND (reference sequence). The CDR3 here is CASSIVFLNTEAFF. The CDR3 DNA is TGTGCCAGTAGTATCGTCTTCTTGAACACTGAAGCTTTCTTT.

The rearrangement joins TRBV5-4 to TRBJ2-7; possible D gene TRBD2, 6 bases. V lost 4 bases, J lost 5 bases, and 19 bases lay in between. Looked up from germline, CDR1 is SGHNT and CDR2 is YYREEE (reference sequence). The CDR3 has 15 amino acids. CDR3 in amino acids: CASSLPGSSVDEQYF. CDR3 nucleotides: TGTGCCAGCAGCCTTCCCGGGAGCAGTGTCGACGAGCAGTACTTC.

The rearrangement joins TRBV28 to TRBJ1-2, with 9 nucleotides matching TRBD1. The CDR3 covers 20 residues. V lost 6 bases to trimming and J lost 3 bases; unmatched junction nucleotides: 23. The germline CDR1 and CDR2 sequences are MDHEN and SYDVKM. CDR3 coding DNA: TGTGCCAGCAGATCGCCCCTTCGGGACAGGGTTTGGTCCAGAGACTATGGCTACACCTTC. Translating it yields CASRSPLRDRVWSRDYGYTF.

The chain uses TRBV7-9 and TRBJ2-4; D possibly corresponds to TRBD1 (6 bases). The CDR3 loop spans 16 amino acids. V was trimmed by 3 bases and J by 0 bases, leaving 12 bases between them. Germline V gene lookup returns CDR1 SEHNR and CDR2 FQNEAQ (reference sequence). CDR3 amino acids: CASSLPGQLAKNIQYF. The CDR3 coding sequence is TGTGCCAGCAGCTTGCCGGGACAACTAGCCAAAAACATTCAGTACTTC.